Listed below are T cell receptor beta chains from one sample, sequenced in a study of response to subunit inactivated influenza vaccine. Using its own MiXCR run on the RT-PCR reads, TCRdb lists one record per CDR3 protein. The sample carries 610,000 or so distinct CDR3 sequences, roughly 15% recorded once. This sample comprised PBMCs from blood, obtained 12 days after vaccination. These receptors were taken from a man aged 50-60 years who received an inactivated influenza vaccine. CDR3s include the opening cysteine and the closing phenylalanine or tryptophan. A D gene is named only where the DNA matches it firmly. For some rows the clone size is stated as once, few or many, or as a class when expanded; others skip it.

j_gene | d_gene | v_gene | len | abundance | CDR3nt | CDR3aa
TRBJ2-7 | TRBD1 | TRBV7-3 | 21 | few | TGTGCCAGCAGCTTAAGGTCTCGGGGAACCCCTACTGGACAGGTCCCCTACGAGCAGTACTTC | CASSLRSRGTPTGQVPYEQYF
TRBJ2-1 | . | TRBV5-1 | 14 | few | TGCGCCAGTGGGCTCAGGGGAACTGAGAATGAGCAGTTCTTC | CASGLRGTENEQFF
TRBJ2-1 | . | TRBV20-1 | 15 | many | TGCAGTGCGCCTTCTGCGGATGACTCCTACAATGAGCAGTTCTTC | CSAPSADDSYNEQFF
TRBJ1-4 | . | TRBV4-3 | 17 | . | TGCGCCAGCAGCCAAGATTCGCTACAGGGTAATAATGAAAAACTGTTTTTT | CASSQDSLQGNNEKLFF
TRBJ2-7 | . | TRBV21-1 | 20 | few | TGTGCCAGCAGCAAAAATCCGGGCAACGCGTTTCTAGCGGGGGGGCCCGAGCAGTACTTC | CASSKNPGNAFLAGGPEQYF
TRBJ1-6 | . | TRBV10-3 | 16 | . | TGTGCCTCAAGGCCTGACACGGGGCGGAGTGGATCACCCCTCCACTTT | CASRPDTGRSGSPLHF
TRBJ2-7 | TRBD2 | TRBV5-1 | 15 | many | TGCGCCAGCAGCTTGACTAGCGGGGCAAACTACGAGCAGTACTTC | CASSLTSGANYEQYF
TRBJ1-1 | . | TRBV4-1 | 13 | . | TGCGCCAGCAGCCAACCAGGTAACACTGAAGCTTTCTTT | CASSQPGNTEAFF
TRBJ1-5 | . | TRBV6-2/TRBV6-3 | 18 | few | TGTGCCAGCAGTTACTCAGGACAGTTTCGGGTTAGCAATCAGCCCCAGCATTTT | CASSYSGQFRVSNQPQHF
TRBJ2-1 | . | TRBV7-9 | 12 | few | TGTGCCAGCAGATCCCCTCTGGGTGAGCAGTTCTTC | CASRSPLGEQFF
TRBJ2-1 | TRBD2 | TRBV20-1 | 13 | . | TGCAGTGCAACAAAAACTAGCGGGAGGGAGCAGTTCTTC | CSATKTSGREQFF
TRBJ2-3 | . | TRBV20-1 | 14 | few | TGCAGTGCTATCCAATCGGATCCCACAGATACGCAGTATTTT | CSAIQSDPTDTQYF
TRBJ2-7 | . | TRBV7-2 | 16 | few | TGTGCCAGCAGCTCCGTTGAGTGGCAGGGGCTATACGAGCAGTACTTC | CASSSVEWQGLYEQYF
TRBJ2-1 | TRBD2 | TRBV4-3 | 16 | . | TGCGCCAGCAGCCGAACACTAGCGGGGGCCTTCAATGAGCAGTTCTTC | CASSRTLAGAFNEQFF
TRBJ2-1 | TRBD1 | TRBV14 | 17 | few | TGTGCCAGCAGCCAAGCTTCCCGGGACAGGGGTCACAATGAGCAGTTCTTC | CASSQASRDRGHNEQFF
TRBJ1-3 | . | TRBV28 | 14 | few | TGTGCCAGCAGGCGTGGGACGGACGGAAACACCATATATTTT | CASRRGTDGNTIYF
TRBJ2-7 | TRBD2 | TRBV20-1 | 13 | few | TGCAGTGCTGGGACTAGCGGCCCCTACGAGCAGTACTTC | CSAGTSGPYEQYF